This T cell receptor (beta chain) appears in the sequencing data of a study of cytomegalovirus exposure and HLA in healthy donors. The CDR3 spans 14 residues. The germline CDR1 and CDR2 sequences are KGHSH and LQKENI. V dropped 3 bases and J dropped 5; count of bases not matched to a gene: 6. The PCR contained 60 Vbeta and 13 Jbeta primers. Assay used: immunoSEQ multiplex PCR; TCRdb lists only in-frame clones, some missing. The repertoire includes 200,000 or so clones, 70% to 85% of them detected once, and 3.5% to 4% sits in the top ten. Study results and limitations: It has been reported that TCR beta sequences accurately predicted the HLA-A and HLA-B alleles of most subjects. Later work associated around 18,000 TCR beta sequences with HLA alleles at 0.05 false discovery rate. Presence/absence analysis assumed near-uniform sequencing depth across donors. 150 to 200 TCR beta chains were listed as cytomegalovirus-associated.

About this clone: Its antigen is unidentified.

The chain joins TRBV18 to TRBJ1-2; TRBD1 aligns across 7 bases. Sequenced sample: PBMCs. The receptor's source is a male donor in good health and CMV-seronegative. The CDR3 DNA reads TGTGCCAGCTCACCGCTGGGACAGACTTATGGCTACACCTTC. Protein: CASSPLGQTYGYTF.